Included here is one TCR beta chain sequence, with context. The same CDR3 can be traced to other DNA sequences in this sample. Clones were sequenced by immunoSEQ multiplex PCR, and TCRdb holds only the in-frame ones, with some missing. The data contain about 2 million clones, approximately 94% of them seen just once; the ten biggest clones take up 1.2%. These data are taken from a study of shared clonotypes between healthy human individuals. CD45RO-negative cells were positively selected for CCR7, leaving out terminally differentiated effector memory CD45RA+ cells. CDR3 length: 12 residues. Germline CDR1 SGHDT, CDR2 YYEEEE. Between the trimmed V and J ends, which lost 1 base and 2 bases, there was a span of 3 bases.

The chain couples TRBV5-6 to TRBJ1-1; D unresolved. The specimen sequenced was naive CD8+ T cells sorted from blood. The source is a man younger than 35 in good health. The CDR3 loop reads CASSLPNTEAFF. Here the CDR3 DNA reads TGTGCCAGCAGCTTGCCAAACACTGAAGCTTTCTTT. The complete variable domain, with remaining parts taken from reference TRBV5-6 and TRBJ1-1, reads DAGVTQSPTHLIKTRGQQVTLRCSPKSGHDTVSWYQQALGQGPQFIFQYYEEEERQRGNFPDRFSGHQFPNYSSELNVNALLLGDSALYLCASSLPNTEAFFGQGTRLTVV.